The clone carrying this TCR beta chain occurred many times. Its antigen is not known. This record belongs to a study of T cells in Graves' hyperthyroidism and ophthalmopathy. A NOSPECS grade of at least 4, a Clinical Activity Score of at least 3 and duration under 3 months were recorded in ophthalmopathy patients. Patients were excluded because of uncontrolled infection, other autoimmune disease, pregnancy or lactation. Fresh peripheral blood, about 9.3 ml, yielded the PBMCs. Study results and limitations: Among clonotypes expanded in thyroid above 0.001, most were also found in blood.

Amplification targeted TCR beta CDR3 regions from RNA transcripts. The HTBI set primed first-round TCR CDR3 RT-PCR. TCRdb reprocessed the multiplex PCR reads via MiXCR and lists one record per CDR3 protein. This sample has over 250,000 distinct CDR3 sequences, with about 20% found just once. Trimming took 3 bases from V and 4 from J; bases not matched to a gene: 5. The CDR3 runs 15 residues. CDR1 KGHSH and CDR2 LQKENI come from the germline V gene. Sequenced sample: blood. The V and J genes are TRBV18 and TRBJ1-1; 10 bases align to TRBD1. This receptor was identified in a man under 40 with Graves' ophthalmopathy. The CDR3 DNA is TGTGCCAGCTCACCGGGGACAGGGGCGATCACTGAAGCTTTCTTT. As protein: CASSPGTGAITEAFF.